This paragraph covers one T cell receptor beta chain sequence. The CDR3 covers 15 residues. The trim removed 1 base at V and 2 bases at J, leaving 2 bases unmatched. Germline V gene lookup returns CDR1 MGHRA and CDR2 YSYEKL. This record belongs to a study of cytomegalovirus exposure and HLA in healthy donors. It was with 60 Vbeta and 13 Jbeta primers that the PCR ran. The assay was immunoSEQ multiplex PCR, and TCRdb's table has in-frame clones only and misses some. Of around 67,000 clones listed, about 84% are singletons. This chain connects TRBV4-1 to TRBJ2-7; TRBD1 agrees at 10 bases. The sequencing input was PBMCs. The TCR comes from a man aged 18 to 35 in good health and CMV-seropositive. The CDR3 spells CASSQGGQGTYEQYF. In DNA form, the CDR3 reads TGCGCCAGCAGCCAAGGGGGACAGGGGACCTACGAGCAGTACTTC.